Shown below are 12 T cell receptor beta chains from a single sample sequenced in a study of blood T cell repertoires in COVID-19. Measured with immunoSEQ multiplex PCR; TCRdb has only the in-frame clones, and not every one. The sample lists approximately 80,000 clones, roughly 80% seen once, with about 10% in the top ten. What was sequenced was peripheral blood. These receptors originate from a human donor in a cohort sampled during active COVID-19.

The chain has TRBV5-1 and TRBJ1-1; 7 bases fit TRBD1. CDR3 length: 13 amino acids. The V and J ends lost 4 bases and 4 bases, in that order; junction bases with no gene match: 4. Germline-derived CDR1 and CDR2 are SGHRS and YFSETQ. CDR3 sequence: CASSQGQATEAFF. The CDR3 coding sequence is TGCGCCAGCAGCCAAGGACAGGCCACTGAAGCTTTCTTT.

The gene calls are TRBV7-2 and TRBJ2-7, with D possibly being TRBD1 (6 bases). Germline CDR1 and CDR2: SGHTA and FQGNSA. The CDR3 extends over 15 amino acids. Deletions cut 0 bases from V and 7 bases from J, with 16 bases between. The DNA for the CDR3 is TGTGCCAGCAGCTTAGCGCAGACAGGCCTAGGGGAGCAGTACTTC. It is translated as CASSLAQTGLGEQYF.

In its sample, this clone was seen once. CDR3 nucleotides: TGCGCCAGCAGCTTGGATGGGACAGGGGGTTTGCACGAGCAGTACTTC. Residues: CASSLDGTGGLHEQYF. The rearrangement uses TRBV5-1 and TRBJ2-7; 11 bases match TRBD1. Germline values: CDR1 SGHRS, CDR2 YFSETQ. The CDR3 is made up of 16 amino acids. V was clipped by 0 bases and J by 5 bases; unmatched bases: 7. Complete variable domain (other parts from reference TRBV5-1 and TRBJ2-7): KAGVTQTPRYLIKTRGQQVTLSCSPISGHRSVSWYQQTPGQGLQFLFEYFSETQRNKGNFPGRFSGRQFSNSRSEMNVSTLELGDSALYLCASSLDGTGGLHEQYFGPGTRLTVT.

This chain uses TRBV10-3 with TRBJ1-1; 8 nucleotides align to TRBD1. The length of the CDR3 is 18 residues. V shed 0 bases and J 5 bases; nucleotides not matched to a gene: 14. Germline V gene sequence: CDR1 ENHRY, CDR2 SYGVKD. The CDR3 sequence is CAISESMVTGGTATEAFF. The CDR3, as DNA: TGTGCCATCAGTGAGTCGATGGTCACAGGGGGAACCGCGACTGAAGCTTTCTTT.

This sequence joins TRBV5-4 and TRBJ1-4; TRBD1 aligns across 7 bases. The CDR3 contains 14 residues. From germline, CDR1 is SGHNT and CDR2 YYREEE (reference sequence). V lost 4 bases, J lost 8 bases, and 8 bases stayed unmatched. The CDR3 DNA reads TGTGCCAGCAGCCTAGGGGGCGGGCGAGAAAAACTGTTTTTT. This codes for CASSLGGGREKLFF.

This clone was detected only a few times. The chain carries TRBV28 and TRBJ2-7; D is unresolved. There are 11 residues in the CDR3. Trimming removed 5 bases at V and 8 bases at J, with 10 bases between. Per the germline V gene, CDR1 is MDHEN and CDR2 is SYDVKM. CDR3 nucleotide sequence: TGTGCCAGCAGTACCTCTACGCAGCAGTACTTC. Translating gives CASSTSTQQYF.

This clone was found once. The genes are TRBV15 and TRBJ1-5; D not resolved. CDR3 length: 12 amino acids. Trimming took 6 bases from V and 4 from J, leaving 7 bases between them. The germline CDR1 and CDR2 sequences are LNHNV and YYDKDF (reference sequence). The CDR3 loop is CATSTDNQPQHF. CDR3 nucleotide sequence: TGTGCCACCAGTACAGATAATCAGCCCCAGCATTTT.

The chain employs TRBV19 and TRBJ2-1; 11 bases are a match to TRBD2. The CDR3 runs to 14 residues. Losses at the gene ends were 6 bases for V and 2 bases for J; bases not matched to a gene: 0. CDR1 is LNHDA, CDR2 SQIVND, per germline (reference sequence). CDR3 protein: CASRLAGAYNEQFF. CDR3 DNA: TGTGCCAGTAGACTAGCGGGAGCCTACAATGAGCAGTTCTTC.

This CDR3 reads CASISGVSYEQYF. CDR3 bases: TGTGCCAGCATCTCCGGGGTTTCCTACGAGCAGTACTTC. The V call is TRBV28, the J call TRBJ2-7; a possible D gene is TRBD2 (5 bases). V lost 7 bases and J 1 base, leaving 11 bases between the germline ends. The CDR3 is 13 residues long. Germline CDR1 MDHEN, CDR2 SYDVKM.

The V gene is TRBV19, the J gene TRBJ1-2, with D uncertain. Germline CDR1 LNHDA, CDR2 SQIVND (reference sequence). Trimming cost V 7 bases and J 3 bases, with 15 bases left between them. This CDR3 spans 14 amino acids. The CDR3 is CASTIVGRYYGYTF. For the CDR3, the DNA is TGTGCCAGTACCATCGTGGGGAGGTACTATGGCTACACCTTC.

This clone was recorded once. The genes are TRBV28 and TRBJ1-5; 8 bases map to TRBD1. Germline loops: CDR1 MDHEN, CDR2 SYDVKM. With V trimmed by 4 bases and J by 4 bases, 6 bases remained unmatched. This CDR3 is 15 amino acids long. CDR3 sequence: CASSSGQAFNQPQHF. The CDR3 region has the DNA TGTGCCAGCAGTTCGGGACAGGCCTTTAATCAGCCCCAGCATTTT.

This clone was seen a handful of times. V and J are TRBV5-1 and TRBJ1-1; TRBD1 is a possible D gene (6 bases). Germline V lookup: CDR1 SGHRS, CDR2 YFSETQ. The CDR3 loop spans 14 amino acids. V lost 0 bases and J 5 bases, leaving 11 bases between the germline ends. CDR3: CASSLASQGTEAFF. In DNA form, the CDR3 reads TGCGCCAGCAGCTTGGCCAGTCAGGGGACTGAAGCTTTCTTT.